The 24 T cell receptor beta chains below all came from one sample that was sequenced in a study of response to subunit inactivated influenza vaccine. TCRdb itself ran the RT-PCR reads through MiXCR, one entry per CDR3 protein. The sample consists of under 750,000 distinct CDR3 sequences, roughly 10% of them appearing once. The material was PBMCs from blood, obtained on the day of vaccination. The receptors come from a man aged 45-60 years who received an inactivated influenza vaccine.

This clonotype was observed many times. The rearrangement uses TRBV5-1 and TRBJ1-1; unclear D gene. The CDR3 totals 16 residues. The germline V gene has CDR1 SGHRS and CDR2 YFSETQ. V was shortened by 5 bases and J by 0 bases, with 17 bases between the two germline ends. CDR3 in amino acids: CASRWREVGMNTEAFF. In DNA, the CDR3 is TGCGCCAGCAGGTGGAGGGAAGTGGGAATGAACACTGAAGCTTTCTTT.

This clonotype occurred a few times. The rearrangement links TRBV7-2 to TRBJ1-2; D remains ambiguous. CDR1 and CDR2 (germline): SGHTA, FQGNSA. This CDR3 has 14 amino acids. V dropped 2 bases and J dropped 4 bases, with 11 bases sitting between them. The CDR3 bases are TGTGCCAGCAGCTTACTGGGCAGGATCTATGGCTACACCTTC. It translates to CASSLLGRIYGYTF.

This clonotype has more than one count but fewer than ten. The gene calls are TRBV27 and TRBJ2-3; D ambiguous. The germline V and J ends were trimmed by 8 bases and 0 bases, with 9 bases remaining between them. This CDR3 spans 13 amino acids. CDR1 and CDR2 from the germline V gene are MNHEY and SMNVEV (reference sequence). The CDR3 bases are TGTGCCAGCTGGCTGCTGAGCACAGATACGCAGTATTTT. Residues: CASWLLSTDTQYF.

This clonotype occurred a few times. V is TRBV20-1 and J is TRBJ1-2; unclear D gene. This CDR3 spans 14 amino acids. Germline CDR1 is DFQATT and CDR2 is SNEGSKA (reference sequence). Trimming took 1 base from V and 4 from J, leaving 13 bases between them. The CDR3 loop is CSARARRSSYGYTF. CDR3 DNA sequence: TGCAGTGCTAGAGCCCGGCGGTCCTCCTATGGCTACACCTTC.

This clonotype has only a few counts. This chain uses TRBV6-1 with TRBJ2-7; 12 bases align to TRBD1. V gave up 5 bases and J gave up 0 bases; unmatched junction bases: 2. Germline loops: CDR1 MNHNS, CDR2 SASEGT. The CDR3 length is 15 residues. CDR3 amino acids: CASSTGQGASYEQYF. The CDR3 DNA sequence: TGTGCCAGCAGTACGGGACAGGGGGCCTCCTACGAGCAGTACTTC.

Ten or more counts support this clonotype. This chain joins TRBV5-1 and TRBJ2-2; 9 bases are shared with TRBD1. Germline CDR1 SGHRS, CDR2 YFSETQ. Germline trimming cut 4 bases from V and 4 bases from J; bases unmatched to any gene: 8. The CDR3 contains 16 residues. The CDR3 DNA reads TGCGCCAGCAGCGGATTAACAGGGGGCATCACCGGGGAGCTGTTTTTT. Its translation: CASSGLTGGITGELFF. The full variable domain, completed using reference TRBV5-1 and TRBJ2-2, is KAGVTQTPRYLIKTRGQQVTLSCSPISGHRSVSWYQQTPGQGLQFLFEYFSETQRNKGNFPGRFSGRQFSNSRSEMNVSTLELGDSALYLCASSGLTGGITGELFFGEGSRLTVL.

The chain combines TRBV6-1 with TRBJ1-5, with 7 bases aligning to TRBD1. Per germline, CDR1 MNHNS and CDR2 SASEGT. Trimming took 4 bases from V and 9 from J; bases not matched to a gene: 9. The CDR3 covers 14 residues. DNA for the CDR3: TGTGCCAGCAGTGGGACAGGTGGGATGCTGCCCCAGCATTTT. The encoded protein is CASSGTGGMLPQHF.

The sample holds a few counts of this clonotype. V and J are TRBV3-1 and TRBJ2-1; D may be TRBD2 (5 bases). Between the trimmed V and J ends, which lost 3 bases and 0 bases, there was a span of 15 bases. The CDR3 has 17 amino acids. Germline loops: CDR1 LGHDT, CDR2 YNNKEL (reference sequence). CDR3 DNA sequence: TGTGCCAGCAGCCAGGACTCCCTTAAGAACTCCTACAATGAGCAGTTCTTC. Translated: CASSQDSLKNSYNEQFF.

The rearrangement joins TRBV6-2 or TRBV6-3 to TRBJ2-7; TRBD2 might be the D (5 bases). Germline lookup yields CDR1 MNHEY and CDR2 SVGEGT. Between the trimmed V and J ends, which lost 8 bases and 1 base, there was a span of 15 bases. The CDR3 runs 14 residues. CDR3 protein: CASGRTSLSYEQYF. CDR3 in DNA: TGTGCCAGCGGACGGACTTCCCTGTCCTACGAGCAGTACTTC.

The chain joins TRBV20-1 to TRBJ2-1, with D perhaps matching TRBD1 (6 bases). The germline V gene has CDR1 DFQATT and CDR2 SNEGSKA (reference sequence). The V gene lost 6 bases and the J gene lost 2 bases, with 14 bases spanning the gap. There are 14 residues in the CDR3. CDR3 bases: TGCAGTGCCGACAGGCCTAGACCCTACAATGAGCAGTTCTTC. It yields the protein CSADRPRPYNEQFF.

The V call is TRBV3-1, the J call TRBJ2-6; D gene uncertain. The V and J ends lost 4 bases and 0 bases respectively, with 13 bases between them. Per the germline V gene, CDR1 is LGHDT and CDR2 is YNNKEL (reference sequence). CDR3 length: 17 amino acids. The CDR3 region is CASSLTGPHSGANVLTF. CDR3 coding DNA: TGTGCCAGCAGCCTTACCGGGCCGCACTCTGGGGCCAACGTCCTGACTTTC.

This clonotype appeared a few times. The chain links TRBV18 to TRBJ1-2; D is undetermined. V gave up 1 base and J gave up 4 bases, with 7 bases separating them. Looked up from germline, CDR1 is KGHSH and CDR2 is LQKENI. This CDR3 has 13 amino acids. The CDR3 protein is CASSPLSFYGYTF. CDR3 sequence (DNA): TGTGCCAGCTCACCACTTTCGTTCTATGGCTACACCTTC.

V is TRBV27 and J is TRBJ2-7; 7 bases map to TRBD2. The ends lost 3 bases at V and 6 bases at J; junction bases unmatched: 5. Germline V gene sequence: CDR1 MNHEY, CDR2 SMNVEV (reference sequence). CDR3 length: 13 residues. This CDR3 reads CASSFAGDLEQYF. The CDR3 DNA reads TGTGCCAGCAGTTTTGCGGGAGACCTCGAGCAGTACTTC.

The rearrangement links TRBV19 to TRBJ2-2; possible D gene TRBD2, 5 bases. The CDR3 runs 15 residues. V gave up 5 bases and J gave up 3 bases, with 13 bases separating them. Germline assignment: CDR1 LNHDA and CDR2 SQIVND (reference sequence). DNA for the CDR3: TGTGCCAGTAGTGCGAACGGGGTAGACACCGGGGAGCTGTTTTTT. Translating gives CASSANGVDTGELFF.

The table lists this clonotype with a few counts. This sequence joins TRBV12-3 or TRBV12-4 and TRBJ2-1, with TRBD2 identical over 12 bases. Trimming removed 5 bases from V and 0 bases from J; junction bases left unmatched: 8. The CDR3 has 18 residues. This CDR3 is CASSPTSGGPISYNEQFF. The DNA for the CDR3 is TGTGCCAGCAGTCCGACTAGCGGGGGCCCGATCTCCTACAATGAGCAGTTCTTC.

This chain connects TRBV9 to TRBJ2-1, with D unclear. Trimming took off 3 bases at V and 5 bases at J, with 3 bases between the two ends. Germline V gene data show CDR1 as SGDLS and CDR2 as YYNGEE. The CDR3 consists of 11 residues. The CDR3 is CASSEHNEQFF. The DNA of the CDR3 is TGTGCCAGCAGCGAGCACAATGAGCAGTTCTTC. The full variable domain, with the rest looked up from reference TRBV9 and TRBJ2-1, is DSGVTQTPKHLITATGQRVTLRCSPRSGDLSVYWYQQSLDQGLQFLIQYYNGEERAKGNILERFSAQQFPDLHSELNLSSLELGDSALYFCASSEHNEQFFGPGTRLTVL.

This clonotype was detected ten times or more. One junction end does not reproduce the germline sequence, and a read error may be involved. The chain couples TRBV5-1 to TRBJ2-7; D remains unclear. The V gene's germline CDR1 is SGHRS and CDR2 YFSETQ. The CDR3 contains 12 residues. The CDR3 nucleotides read TGTGCCAGCAGCTTAGACCGGTACGAGCAGTACTTC. This gives the protein CASSLDRYEQYF.

There are many counts of this clonotype. The chain employs TRBV2 and TRBJ2-1, with D unresolved. Trimming shortened V by 6 bases and J by 5 bases, and 8 bases separated the two germline ends. The CDR3 extends over 12 amino acids. Germline V gene sequence: CDR1 SNHLY, CDR2 FYNNEI. This CDR3 reads CASRDPDNEQFF. The CDR3, as DNA: TGTGCCAGCAGGGACCCAGACAATGAGCAGTTCTTC.

This clonotype was counted only a few times. The chain carries TRBV4-1 and TRBJ2-2, with TRBD2 identical over 14 bases. The CDR3 loop spans 17 amino acids. CDR1 and CDR2 (germline): MGHRA, YSYEKL. The V segment lost 5 bases and the J segment 5 bases; nucleotides outside the gene matches: 7. This chain's CDR3 is CASSETSGGVGTGELFF. The DNA for the CDR3 is TGCGCCAGCAGCGAGACTAGCGGGGGGGTGGGGACCGGGGAGCTGTTTTTT.

This clonotype was recorded at least ten times. J is TRBJ2-2 and V is TRBV5-1; no clear D gene. Looked up from germline, CDR1 is SGHRS and CDR2 is YFSETQ. Trimming cost V 2 bases and J 4 bases, with 12 bases left between them. The CDR3 is made up of 15 amino acids. The CDR3 loop is CASSFERMGTGELFF. CDR3 nucleotide sequence: TGCGCCAGCAGCTTCGAAAGGATGGGCACCGGGGAGCTGTTTTTT. The variable domain in full, with the rest retrieved from reference TRBV5-1 and TRBJ2-2, is KAGVTQTPRYLIKTRGQQVTLSCSPISGHRSVSWYQQTPGQGLQFLFEYFSETQRNKGNFPGRFSGRQFSNSRSEMNVSTLELGDSALYLCASSFERMGTGELFFGEGSRLTVL.

This clonotype was observed many times. This chain connects TRBV7-2 to TRBJ2-7, with TRBD2 identical over 14 bases. Trimming cost V 6 bases and J 3 bases; bases outside gene matches: 10. Germline V gene sequence: CDR1 SGHTA, CDR2 FQGNSA. The CDR3 has 17 amino acids. The CDR3 here is CASRLGGTSGGFYEQYF. The CDR3 DNA reads TGTGCCAGCAGACTAGGGGGGACTAGCGGGGGTTTCTACGAGCAGTACTTC. The full variable domain, rest sourced from reference TRBV7-2 and TRBJ2-7, is GAGVSQSPSNKVTEKGKDVELRCDPISGHTALYWYRQSLGQGLEFLIYFQGNSAPDKSGLPSDRFSAERTGGSVSTLTIQRTQQEDSAVYLCASRLGGTSGGFYEQYFGPGTRLTVT.

The chain employs TRBV18 and TRBJ2-5; no firm D call. Germline-derived CDR1 and CDR2 are KGHSH and LQKENI. With 5 bases removed from V and 4 bases from J, the gap between germline ends came to 11 bases. There are 13 residues in the CDR3. CDR3 nucleotide sequence: TGTGCCAGCTCAGCGGACGGACGAGAGACCCAGTACTTC. Translating gives CASSADGRETQYF. Together with reference TRBV18 and TRBJ2-5, the CDR3 gives the full variable domain: NAGVMQNPRHLVRRRGQEARLRCSPMKGHSHVYWYRQLPEEGLKFMVYLQKENIIDESGMPKERFSAEFPKEGPSILRIQQVVRGDSAAYFCASSADGRETQYFGPGTRLLVL.

In its sample, this clonotype was seen many times. The V and J genes are TRBV7-9 and TRBJ1-6, with TRBD1 identical over 7 bases. Per the germline V gene, CDR1 is SEHNR and CDR2 is FQNEAQ (reference sequence). J lost 2 bases, V lost 4 bases, and 8 bases had no gene match. CDR3 length equals 17 residues. The CDR3 protein is CASSSLTGWTYNSPLHF. For the CDR3, the DNA is TGTGCCAGCAGCTCGCTGACAGGGTGGACCTATAATTCACCCCTCCACTTT.

This clonotype was seen repeatedly, ten times or more. The chain has TRBV24-1 and TRBJ2-1, with 8 bases that match TRBD2. V lost 6 bases and J lost 0; bases outside the gene matches: 0. The CDR3 is 14 amino acids. Looked up from germline, CDR1 is KGHDR and CDR2 is SFDVKD. CDR3 sequence reads: CATSSGSSYNEQFF. In DNA form, the CDR3 reads TGTGCCACCAGTAGCGGGAGCTCCTACAATGAGCAGTTCTTC.